This passage covers 28 T cell receptor beta chains from one sample sequenced in a study of blood T cell repertoires in COVID-19. Generated by immunoSEQ multiplex PCR, the TCRdb table keeps only in-frame clones and is missing some. The data contain about 210,000 clones, roughly 85% of them singletons. Sample: PBMCs or T cells enriched from blood (not recorded which). Every receptor here comes from a man aged 35-49 years who had recovered from COVID-19.

This clone came up once. The genes are TRBV5-5 and TRBJ1-1; no firm D call. The CDR3 totals 13 residues. V lost 5 bases and J lost 2, with 10 bases in between. The germline V gene encodes CDR1 SGHKS and CDR2 YYEKEE (reference sequence). CDR3 coding DNA: TGTGCCAGCAGGTTACACATAAACACTGAAGCTTTCTTT. Protein: CASRLHINTEAFF.

The J gene is TRBJ2-5, the V gene TRBV5-1, with D perhaps matching TRBD1 (6 bases). CDR1 and CDR2 from the germline V gene are SGHRS and YFSETQ. Deletions cut 4 bases from V and 1 base from J, with 20 bases between. The CDR3 has 17 residues. This chain's CDR3 is CASSGGAGEWTQETQYF. The CDR3 DNA sequence: TGCGCCAGCAGCGGGGGAGCAGGGGAGTGGACCCAAGAGACCCAGTACTTC.

V and J are TRBV19 and TRBJ1-1; D ambiguous. The CDR3 has 17 residues. Germline-derived CDR1 and CDR2 are LNHDA and SQIVND (reference sequence). Trimming stripped 6 bases from V and 0 bases from J, with 20 bases between. The DNA of the CDR3 is TGTGCCAGTAGGATCCACACGATCCGCCGTGTGAACACTGAAGCTTTCTTT. Protein sequence: CASRIHTIRRVNTEAFF.

The V gene is TRBV7-2, the J gene TRBJ2-2; D gene uncertain. This CDR3 comprises 14 residues. Trimming pared 2 bases from V and 4 bases from J, leaving 8 bases between. Germline CDR1 SGHTA, CDR2 FQGNSA. CDR3 bases: TGTGCCAGCAGCTTAATGGCAGGCACCGGGGAGCTGTTTTTT. The encoded protein is CASSLMAGTGELFF.

This sequence joins TRBV2 and TRBJ2-1; D possibly corresponds to TRBD2 (6 bases). Germline CDR1 is SNHLY and CDR2 is FYNNEI. This CDR3 contains 16 residues. V was clipped by 1 base and J by 8 bases, with 18 bases between them. The CDR3 nucleotides read TGTGCCAGCAGTGAAGAGGCGACTAGGAGGGACGATGAGCAGTTCTTC. This encodes CASSEEATRRDDEQFF.

V is TRBV3-1 (or the pseudogene TRBV3-2) and J is TRBJ2-1; D gene ambiguous. Germline CDR1 and CDR2: LGHDT and YNNKEL (reference sequence). Trimming took 1 base from V and 9 from J, leaving 7 bases between them. The CDR3 is made up of 12 amino acids. The CDR3 loop reads CASSQGSSEQFF. The CDR3 nucleotides are TGTGCCAGCAGCCAAGGGAGTAGTGAGCAGTTCTTC.

A few counts support this clone. The chain recombines TRBV11-2 with TRBJ1-2; D is unresolved. V was shortened by 3 bases and J by 3 bases, with 5 bases between the two germline ends. The CDR3 contains 12 residues. The germline V gene encodes CDR1 SGHAT and CDR2 FQNNGV. CDR3 loop: CASSFLDYGYTF. The CDR3 DNA is TGTGCCAGCAGCTTCCTCGACTATGGCTACACCTTC.

The V and J genes are TRBV7-9 and TRBJ2-7; 12 nucleotides agree with TRBD2. In germline, CDR1 is SEHNR, CDR2 FQNEAQ (reference sequence). J lost 2 bases, V lost 8 bases, and 13 bases had no gene match. The CDR3 spans 17 residues. The CDR3 region is CASAGLAGPLPTYEQYF. As DNA, the CDR3 is TGTGCCAGCGCCGGACTAGCGGGACCCCTTCCCACCTACGAGCAGTACTTC.

The chain has TRBV6-1 and TRBJ2-3, with TRBD2 matching 7 bases. This CDR3 spans 14 amino acids. Looked up from germline, CDR1 is MNHNS and CDR2 is SASEGT. V lost 3 bases, J lost 11 bases, and 11 bases stayed unmatched. CDR3 coding DNA: TGTGCCAGCAGTGATCTCGCTGGGACTACGGGGCAGTATTTT. It yields the protein CASSDLAGTTGQYF.

The chain couples TRBV5-4 to TRBJ2-1, with 13 nucleotides matching TRBD2. The CDR3 covers 15 residues. With V trimmed by 4 bases and J by 15 bases, 13 bases remained unmatched. From germline, CDR1 is SGHNT and CDR2 YYREEE (reference sequence). The CDR3 here is CASSGPGLAGQQWFF. In DNA form, the CDR3 reads TGTGCCAGCAGCGGCCCGGGACTAGCGGGACAGCAGTGGTTCTTC.

The V gene is TRBV19, the J gene TRBJ2-7; a possible D gene is TRBD2 (5 bases). Germline loops: CDR1 LNHDA, CDR2 SQIVND (reference sequence). V dropped 6 bases and J dropped 7 bases, with 19 bases sitting between them. The CDR3 length is 14 residues. The CDR3 sequence is CASSMRSMEEEQYF. In DNA, the CDR3 is TGTGCCAGTAGCATGCGTTCGATGGAGGAGGAGCAGTACTTC.

The chain uses TRBV9 and TRBJ2-1, with TRBD2 matching 12 bases. The CDR3 has 15 amino acids. Trimming at V came to 3 bases and at J to 7 bases, leaving 5 bases not matched to a gene. The germline gives CDR1 SGDLS, CDR2 YYNGEE. CDR3 region: CASSALAGGYNEQFF. The CDR3 nucleotides read TGTGCCAGCAGCGCACTAGCGGGAGGATATAATGAGCAGTTCTTC. Based on the CDR3 plus reference TRBV9 and TRBJ2-1, the full variable domain is DSGVTQTPKHLITATGQRVTLRCSPRSGDLSVYWYQQSLDQGLQFLIQYYNGEERAKGNILERFSAQQFPDLHSELNLSSLELGDSALYFCASSALAGGYNEQFFGPGTRLTVL.

This chain links TRBV2 with TRBJ1-4; 7 nucleotides match TRBD1. The CDR3 spans 14 residues. V dropped 5 bases and J dropped 8; count of bases not matched to a gene: 8. Germline V gene data show CDR1 as SNHLY and CDR2 as FYNNEI. DNA for the CDR3: TGTGCCAGCAGTAACAGGGGAGTGCGGGAAAAACTGTTTTTT. Translation: CASSNRGVREKLFF.

This chain joins TRBV2 and TRBJ2-5, with D possibly being TRBD1 (6 bases). CDR3 length equals 13 residues. Germline CDR1 reads SNHLY; CDR2 reads FYNNEI. The V end lost 7 bases, the J end lost 5 bases, and 14 bases lay between the germline ends. The CDR3 protein is CASTQQGTETQYF. The CDR3 bases are TGTGCCAGCACTCAACAGGGAACGGAGACCCAGTACTTC.

CDR3 sequence: CASSWDRENTEAFF. CDR3 DNA: TGTGCCAGCAGCTGGGACAGGGAGAACACTGAAGCTTTCTTT. The V gene is TRBV5-4, the J gene TRBJ1-1; 9 bases are shared with TRBD1. Germline CDR1 reads SGHNT; CDR2 reads YYREEE (reference sequence). This CDR3 has 14 amino acids. The V gene end was trimmed by 3 bases and the J gene end by 1 base; junction bases not matched to a gene: 1.

The V and J genes are TRBV4-3 and TRBJ1-4; 7 nucleotides match TRBD1. After removal of 3 bases from V and 7 bases from J, the junction contained 8 bases not matched to a gene. Per germline, CDR1 LGHNA and CDR2 YSLEER. CDR3 length: 15 residues. CDR3: CASSQRQGSGEKLFF. In nucleotides, the CDR3 is TGCGCCAGCAGCCAGAGACAGGGATCCGGTGAAAAACTGTTTTTT.

This clone has only a few counts. The chain recombines TRBV30 with TRBJ1-4; D unclear. This CDR3 region has 11 residues. Trimming took 1 base from V and 10 from J, leaving 7 bases between them. The germline gives CDR1 GTSNPN, CDR2 SVGIG (reference sequence). The CDR3 here is CAWSAQAKLFF. In nucleotides, the CDR3 is TGTGCCTGGAGTGCTCAAGCAAAACTGTTTTTT.

The genes are TRBV19 and TRBJ2-5, with TRBD1 matching 7 bases. Unmatched junction bases numbered 6, after V lost 6 bases and J lost 5 bases. The CDR3 consists of 13 residues. The V gene's germline CDR1 is LNHDA and CDR2 SQIVND (reference sequence). CDR3 coding DNA: TGTGCCAGTAGGGAGACAGGGCGGGAGACCCAGTACTTC. It specifies CASRETGRETQYF.

This chain joins TRBV18 and TRBJ2-2, with D uncertain. CDR1 and CDR2 from the germline V gene are KGHSH and LQKENI. With 3 bases removed from V and 6 bases from J, the gap between germline ends came to 11 bases. This CDR3 is 14 amino acids long. CDR3 in DNA: TGTGCCAGCTCACCCCAGCGAGGTGCCGGGGAGCTGTTTTTT. It specifies CASSPQRGAGELFF.

The V and J genes are TRBV6-5 and TRBJ2-7; 8 bases align to TRBD1. J was trimmed by 3 bases and V by 10 bases; bases with no gene match: 8. Germline V gives CDR1 MNHEY, CDR2 SVGAGI. There are 13 residues in the CDR3. DNA for the CDR3: TGTGCCACCAAGGACAGGGTGATCTACGAGCAGTACTTC. Residues: CATKDRVIYEQYF.

This chain joins TRBV12-5 and TRBJ2-7, with TRBD1 matching 10 bases. This CDR3 contains 14 residues. Unmatched junction bases numbered 6, after V lost 3 bases and J lost 7 bases. Germline CDR1 and CDR2: LGHNT and FRNRAP. CDR3 protein: CASGFRQGAGEQYF. CDR3 coding DNA: TGTGCTAGTGGTTTTAGACAGGGGGCAGGGGAGCAGTACTTC.

The gene calls are TRBV7-3 and TRBJ2-3, with no clear D. The CDR3 runs to 16 residues. Germline V CDR1 and CDR2: SGHTA, FQGTGA. The V and J ends lost 2 bases and 0 bases respectively, with 12 bases between them. The CDR3 protein is CASSLDLRPSTDTQYF. In DNA, the CDR3 is TGTGCCAGCAGCTTAGATTTGAGGCCTAGCACAGATACGCAGTATTTT.

The gene calls are TRBV7-3 and TRBJ2-7; 11 bases fit TRBD2. The V gene's germline CDR1 is SGHTA and CDR2 FQGTGA. Trimming at V came to 0 bases and at J to 0 bases, leaving 10 bases not matched to a gene. The CDR3 has 19 residues. Here the CDR3 reads CASSLTGTSGPKGSYEQYF. In DNA form, the CDR3 reads TGTGCCAGCAGCTTAACCGGGACTAGCGGTCCTAAGGGCTCCTACGAGCAGTACTTC. Supplemented by reference TRBV7-3 and TRBJ2-7, the full variable domain reads GAGVSQTPSNKVTEKGKYVELRCDPISGHTALYWYRQSLGQGPEFLIYFQGTGAADDSGLPNDRFFAVRPEGSVSTLKIQRTERGDSAVYLCASSLTGTSGPKGSYEQYFGPGTRLTVT.

The chain links TRBV2 to TRBJ2-7, with 8 bases matching TRBD1. The ends lost 5 bases at V and 1 base at J; junction bases unmatched: 7. This CDR3 has 15 residues. CDR1 is SNHLY and CDR2 is FYNNEI in the germline V gene. The CDR3 DNA reads as TGTGCCAGCAGTCTCGACAGGGGTCTTTCCTACGAGCAGTACTTC. Residues: CASSLDRGLSYEQYF.

V usage is TRBV5-1 and J usage is TRBJ1-3; 10 bases line up with TRBD1. The CDR3 runs to 16 residues. The germline V gene encodes CDR1 SGHRS and CDR2 YFSETQ. V was pared by 4 bases and J by 4 bases, with 8 bases of the junction left unmatched. The CDR3, as DNA: TGCGCCAGCAGCCCTGCCCCGACAGGGGGCGGAAACACCATATATTTT. It specifies CASSPAPTGGGNTIYF.

The CDR3 is CASSFGRRGKQETQYF. DNA of the CDR3: TGTGCCAGCAGTTTCGGTCGCAGGGGGAAACAAGAGACCCAGTACTTC. The chain is built from TRBV6-2 or TRBV6-3 and TRBJ2-5; TRBD1 aligns across 7 bases. The germline V gene has CDR1 MNHEY and CDR2 SVGEGT. The CDR3 consists of 16 residues. V was clipped by 4 bases and J by 2 bases; unmatched bases: 10.

The chain carries TRBV19 and TRBJ2-7, with D possibly being TRBD1 (5 bases). The CDR3 runs 14 residues. The germline CDR1 and CDR2 sequences are LNHDA and SQIVND (reference sequence). V lost 11 bases and J lost 3, with 20 bases in between. The CDR3 protein is CASTLRTRLYEQYF. In DNA form, the CDR3 reads TGTGCCTCGACCCTCAGGACACGGCTCTACGAGCAGTACTTC.

The chain employs TRBV28 and TRBJ1-4; TRBD1 aligns across 8 bases. The CDR3 length is 15 residues. In germline, CDR1 is MDHEN, CDR2 SYDVKM. V was pared by 5 bases and J by 6 bases, with 8 bases of the junction left unmatched. The CDR3 bases are TGTGCCAGCAGTGAAGGCGGGACAGGATATGAAAAACTGTTTTTT. It specifies CASSEGGTGYEKLFF.